This record looks at one T cell receptor (beta chain) sequence and its context. Per the original data handling: Amplifying reference gene primers gave estimates of nucleated cell counts. TCRdb's copy holds only in-frame clones and misses some; the assay was immunoSEQ multiplex PCR. For V, J and clone size, that table is used; D and trimming come from the DNA. The data show 250,000 to 300,000 clones, roughly nine tenths seen once. This entry comes from a study of blood T cell repertoires in COVID-19. Study overall: Material from acute and convalescent COVID-19 was sourced from the United States, Italy and Spain. PBMCs, B-cell-depleted T cells, or T cells provided the cDNA or gDNA that made up the material.

Germline trimming cut 0 bases from V and 6 bases from J; bases unmatched to any gene: 5. This CDR3 has 14 residues. Germline V gives CDR1 SGHDT, CDR2 YYEEEE. The chain employs TRBV5-6 and TRBJ1-1; 7 positions match TRBD1. Input material: peripheral blood. The TCR sequence derives from a woman between 45 and 60 years old who had recovered from COVID-19. The DNA of the CDR3 is TGTGCCAGCAGCTTGGCTGGACAGGACTCTGAAGCTTTCTTT. Amino acids: CASSLAGQDSEAFF.